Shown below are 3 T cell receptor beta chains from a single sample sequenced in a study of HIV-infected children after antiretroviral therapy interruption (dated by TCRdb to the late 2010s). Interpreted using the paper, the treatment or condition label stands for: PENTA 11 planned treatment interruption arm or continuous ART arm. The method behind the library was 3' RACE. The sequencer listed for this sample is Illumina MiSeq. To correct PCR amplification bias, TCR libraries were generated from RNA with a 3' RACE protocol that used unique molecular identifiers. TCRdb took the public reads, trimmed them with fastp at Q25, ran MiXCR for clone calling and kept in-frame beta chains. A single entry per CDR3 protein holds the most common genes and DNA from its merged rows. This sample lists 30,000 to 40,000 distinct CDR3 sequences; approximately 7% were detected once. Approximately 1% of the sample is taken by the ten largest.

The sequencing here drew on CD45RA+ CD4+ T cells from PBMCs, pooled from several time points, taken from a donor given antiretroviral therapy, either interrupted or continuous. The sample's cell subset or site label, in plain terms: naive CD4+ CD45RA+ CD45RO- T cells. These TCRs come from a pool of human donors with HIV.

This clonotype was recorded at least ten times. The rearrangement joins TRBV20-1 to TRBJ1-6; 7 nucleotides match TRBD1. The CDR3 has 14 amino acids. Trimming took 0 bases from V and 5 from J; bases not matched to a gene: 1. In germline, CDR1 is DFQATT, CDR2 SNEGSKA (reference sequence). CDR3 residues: CSAREGQNNSPLHF. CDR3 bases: TGCAGTGCTAGAGAGGGACAGAATAATTCACCCCTCCACTTT.

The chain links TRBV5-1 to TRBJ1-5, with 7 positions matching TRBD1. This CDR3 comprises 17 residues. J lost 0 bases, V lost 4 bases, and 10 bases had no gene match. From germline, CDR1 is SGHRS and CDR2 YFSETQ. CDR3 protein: CASSLDPGGVSNQPQHF. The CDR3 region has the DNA TGCGCCAGCAGCCTGGACCCAGGGGGGGTTAGCAATCAGCCCCAGCATTTT.

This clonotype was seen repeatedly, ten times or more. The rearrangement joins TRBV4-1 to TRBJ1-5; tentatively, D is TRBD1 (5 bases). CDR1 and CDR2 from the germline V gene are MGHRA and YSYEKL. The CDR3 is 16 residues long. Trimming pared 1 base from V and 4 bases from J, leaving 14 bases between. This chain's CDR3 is CASSQAEGSWNQPQHF. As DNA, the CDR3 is TGCGCCAGCAGCCAAGCCGAGGGGTCGTGGAATCAGCCCCAGCATTTT.